Shown below are 8 T cell receptor beta chains from a single sample sequenced in a study of T cells in Graves' hyperthyroidism and ophthalmopathy. RNA transcripts were the template for amplifying TCR beta CDR3 regions. The HTBI primer set was used in a first-round RT-PCR of the TCR CDR3. TCRdb ran MiXCR on the multiplex PCR reads and lists one entry per CDR3 protein. This table holds around 400,000 distinct CDR3 sequences, 13% to 15% found once. The sample consisted of blood. The receptors here all came from an older woman with Graves' ophthalmopathy.

This clonotype was recorded many times. The rearrangement links TRBV3-1 to TRBJ2-2; 8 positions match TRBD1. Trimming took 1 base from V and 6 from J; bases not matched to a gene: 4. The CDR3 covers 15 residues. CDR1 and CDR2 from the germline V gene are LGHDT and YNNKEL (reference sequence). DNA of the CDR3: TGTGCCAGCAGCCAAGGGACAGGGCCAGCCGGGGAGCTGTTTTTT. Protein sequence: CASSQGTGPAGELFF.

This clonotype turned up a few times. The V gene is TRBV18, the J gene TRBJ2-7; TRBD1 aligns across 10 bases. This CDR3 region has 18 residues. With 2 bases clipped from V and 0 bases from J, the junction kept 10 bases outside the gene matches. Germline V lookup: CDR1 KGHSH, CDR2 LQKENI. DNA of the CDR3: TGTGCCAGCTCACCAGCTAGGGTGGGACAGGGGCCCTCCTACGAGCAGTACTTC. This codes for CASSPARVGQGPSYEQYF.

This clonotype was picked up a small number of times. The V call is TRBV12-3 or TRBV12-4, the J call TRBJ1-6, with D possibly being TRBD1 (6 bases). The CDR3 sequence is 15 residues long. The ends were cut back, 5 bases at V and 4 bases at J, with 12 bases in the middle. The CDR3 bases are TGTGCCAGCAGTCCCAAGACAGGTTATAATTCACCCCTCCACTTT. As protein: CASSPKTGYNSPLHF.

This clonotype was recorded at least ten times. CDR3 residues: CASRTGVSEKLFF. CDR3 coding DNA: TGTGCCAGTCGGACAGGGGTTAGTGAAAAACTGTTTTTT. V and J are TRBV12-3 or TRBV12-4 and TRBJ1-4; 9 nucleotides agree with TRBD1. V was clipped by 9 bases and J by 7 bases; unmatched bases: 6. This CDR3 has 13 residues.

This clonotype was seen ten or more times. V is TRBV18 and J is TRBJ2-5, with a weak D call TRBD2 (5 bases). Between the trimmed V and J ends, which lost 3 bases and 2 bases, there was a span of 19 bases. The CDR3 spans 17 residues. The germline V gene has CDR1 KGHSH and CDR2 LQKENI. DNA for the CDR3: TGTGCCAGCTCACCCTCCTCATTCATTAGCGATCAAGAGACCCAGTACTTC. Its translation: CASSPSSFISDQETQYF.

The table lists this clonotype with a few counts. The rearrangement links TRBV11-2 to TRBJ1-1; TRBD1 might be the D (5 bases). Germline V gene data show CDR1 as SGHAT and CDR2 as FQNNGV. This CDR3 comprises 14 residues. Deletions cut 2 bases from V and 4 bases from J, with 11 bases between. CDR3 protein: CASSLKGRSTEAFF. The DNA of the CDR3 is TGTGCCAGCAGCTTAAAGGGGCGGAGCACTGAAGCTTTCTTT.

V usage is TRBV6-5 and J usage is TRBJ2-3; D gene unclear. Germline V gene lookup returns CDR1 MNHEY and CDR2 SVGAGI. This CDR3 is built from 13 residues. The V gene lost 2 bases and the J gene lost 6 bases, with 9 bases spanning the gap. CDR3 region: CASSYDLGDTQYF. The CDR3 region has the DNA TGTGCCAGCAGTTACGATTTGGGGGATACGCAGTATTTT.

This clonotype was counted a few times. The rearrangement joins TRBV5-1 to TRBJ2-2; 14 bases map to TRBD2. Trimming took 3 bases from V and 7 from J; bases not matched to a gene: 11. The V gene's germline CDR1 is SGHRS and CDR2 YFSETQ. This CDR3 has 18 residues. The CDR3 here is CASSSLLTSGRANGELFF. Here the CDR3 DNA reads TGCGCCAGCAGCTCGCTACTGACTAGCGGGAGGGCCAACGGGGAGCTGTTTTTT.